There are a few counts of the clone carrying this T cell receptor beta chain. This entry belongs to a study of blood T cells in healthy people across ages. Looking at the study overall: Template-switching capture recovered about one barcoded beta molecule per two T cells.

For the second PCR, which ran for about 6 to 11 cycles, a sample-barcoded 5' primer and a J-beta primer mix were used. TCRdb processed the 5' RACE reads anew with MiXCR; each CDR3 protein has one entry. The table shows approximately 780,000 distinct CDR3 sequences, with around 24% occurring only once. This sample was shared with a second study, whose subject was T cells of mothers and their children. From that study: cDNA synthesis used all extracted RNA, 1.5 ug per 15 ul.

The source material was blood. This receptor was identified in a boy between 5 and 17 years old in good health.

This CDR3 is CASSPDREGAGTQYF. Here the CDR3 DNA reads TGCGCCAGCAGCCCTGACAGGGAGGGAGCAGGAACGCAGTATTTT. The V call is TRBV5-1, the J call TRBJ2-3; possibly TRBD1 or TRBD2 for D (7 bases each). Per germline, CDR1 SGHRS and CDR2 YFSETQ. The CDR3 sequence is 15 residues long. The V end lost 4 bases, the J end lost 9 bases, and 21 bases lay between the germline ends.